One sample yielded the 15 T cell receptor beta chains listed below, sequenced in a study of early T cells in non-severe SARS-CoV-2 infection. TCRdb reanalysed the 5' RACE reads using MiXCR and keeps one entry per CDR3 protein. The table records 75,000 to 100,000 distinct CDR3 sequences, approximately 16% of them present only once. The sequenced sample consisted of whole blood. The source of these receptors is an adult who was a healthcare worker with PCR-confirmed SARS-CoV-2 infection or an uninfected control (not recorded which).

About this clonotype: Since the CDR3 does not end with the conserved phenylalanine or tryptophan, this likely comes from a read error. The chain has TRBV2 and TRBJ2-1, with 9 positions matching TRBD2. V gave up 7 bases and J gave up 4 bases; unmatched junction bases: 5. The germline V gene has CDR1 SNHLY and CDR2 FYNNEI. The CDR3 loop spans 14 amino acids. CDR3 in DNA: TGTGCCAGCATCGGGCTAGCGGGGTACAATGAGCAGTTCTCC. Amino acids: CASIGLAGYNEQFS.

V is TRBV20-1 and J is TRBJ1-2; 10 nucleotides agree with TRBD1. V lost 6 bases and J lost 2; bases outside the gene matches: 6. Germline V gives CDR1 DFQATT, CDR2 SNEGSKA (reference sequence). The CDR3 has 14 residues. CDR3 loop: CSATTDRGNYGYTF. CDR3 nucleotides: TGCAGTGCAACGACGGACAGGGGGAACTATGGCTACACCTTC.

To note about this clonotype: The limits of the CDR3 on the DNA are not certain, so only TCRdb's listed CDR3 is given. This chain joins TRBV9 and TRBJ2-1; TRBD1 was called by the table and not checked on the DNA. The germline V gene has CDR1 SGDLS and CDR2 YYNGEE. The CDR3 sequence runs 13 residues, both termini included. CDR3: CASSVGGGTEEFF.

This clonotype was counted a few times. The V and J genes are TRBV7-2 and TRBJ1-4; possibly TRBD1 for D (5 bases). Trimming removed 5 bases at V and 8 bases at J, with 15 bases between. The length of the CDR3 is 14 residues. CDR1 is SGHTA, CDR2 FQGNSA, per germline. CDR3 in amino acids: CASSPGGFGEKLFF. As DNA, the CDR3 is TGTGCCAGCAGCCCTGGGGGGTTTGGAGAAAAACTGTTTTTT. The full variable domain, with the rest looked up from reference TRBV7-2 and TRBJ1-4, is GAGVSQSPSNKVTEKGKDVELRCDPISGHTALYWYRQSLGQGLEFLIYFQGNSAPDKSGLPSDRFSAERTGGSVSTLTIQRTQQEDSAVYLCASSPGGFGEKLFFGSGTQLSVL.

V and J are TRBV28 and TRBJ1-2, with 7 bases fitting TRBD1. Germline CDR1 is MDHEN and CDR2 is SYDVKM. Trimming took 2 bases from V and 6 from J; bases not matched to a gene: 9. The CDR3 sequence is 15 residues long. The CDR3 sequence is CASSLGGGQENGYTF. In DNA form, the CDR3 reads TGTGCCAGCAGTTTAGGAGGGGGCCAAGAGAATGGCTACACCTTC.

In nucleotides, the CDR3 is TGTGCCAGCAGCTTACTGGACAGGGCCAACACCGGGGAGCTGTTTTTT. It specifies CASSLLDRANTGELFF. The rearrangement joins TRBV7-9 to TRBJ2-2; 8 positions agree with TRBD1. Looked up from germline, CDR1 is SEHNR and CDR2 is FQNEAQ (reference sequence). J was trimmed by 2 bases and V by 2 bases; bases with no gene match: 4. The length of the CDR3 is 16 residues.

This clonotype was picked up a small number of times. This rearrangement joins TRBV29-1 to TRBJ2-1; tentatively, D is TRBD2 (6 bases). The V gene lost 7 bases and the J gene lost 8 bases, with 21 bases spanning the gap. The germline V gene encodes CDR1 SQVTM and CDR2 ANQGSEA. The CDR3 loop spans 14 amino acids. The CDR3, as DNA: TGCAGCGCCCTCGACGAGGGACTTGACTATGAGCAGTTCTTC. This translates into CSALDEGLDYEQFF.

The chain recombines TRBV5-4 with TRBJ1-2; D uncertain. The CDR3 has 14 residues. The V gene lost 4 bases and the J gene lost 2 bases, with 12 bases spanning the gap. The germline V gene encodes CDR1 SGHNT and CDR2 YYREEE (reference sequence). In DNA, the CDR3 is TGTGCCAGCAGCCTCAAGGACGGGAACTATGGCTACACCTTC. It translates to CASSLKDGNYGYTF.

The gene calls are TRBV19 and TRBJ2-2; D possibly corresponds to TRBD1 (5 bases). Deletions cut 6 bases from V and 3 bases from J, with 14 bases between. CDR3 length: 15 residues. The germline CDR1 and CDR2 sequences are LNHDA and SQIVND (reference sequence). The CDR3 here is CASRGSTDYTGELFF. The CDR3 region has the DNA TGTGCCAGTAGGGGATCGACAGACTACACCGGGGAGCTGTTTTTT.

The J gene is TRBJ2-1, the V gene TRBV28, with 10 bases matching TRBD2. Per germline, CDR1 MDHEN and CDR2 SYDVKM. The CDR3 loop spans 15 amino acids. Trimming at V came to 6 bases and at J to 4 bases, leaving 6 bases not matched to a gene. This CDR3 reads CASSSQREGYNEQFF. CDR3 nucleotide sequence: TGTGCCAGCAGCTCCCAGCGGGAGGGATACAATGAGCAGTTCTTC.

In this sample, this clonotype turned up a few times. The gene calls are TRBV6-6 and TRBJ1-1; tentative D call: TRBD1 (5 bases). The CDR3 totals 11 residues. The V end was cut by 7 bases, the J end by 6 bases, with 9 bases between. Germline CDR1 is MNHNY and CDR2 is SVGAGI (reference sequence). CDR3 residues: CASIGGAEAFF. The CDR3 nucleotides are TGTGCCAGCATTGGGGGGGCTGAAGCTTTCTTT.

The chain couples TRBV12-3 or TRBV12-4 to TRBJ1-3; D not resolved. The CDR3 length is 14 residues. Trimming removed 3 bases at V and 0 bases at J, with 6 bases between. The CDR3 region has the DNA TGTGCCAGCAGTTTCGACGTCTCTGGAAACACCATATATTTT. It codes for CASSFDVSGNTIYF.

The chain recombines TRBV25-1 with TRBJ1-2; 9 bases align to TRBD1. Germline values: CDR1 MGHDK, CDR2 SYGVNS. After removal of 5 bases from V and 7 bases from J, the junction contained 11 bases not matched to a gene. This CDR3 has 15 residues. The CDR3 coding sequence is TGTGCCAGCAGTCCCCGGGACAGGGAGTGGAGTGGCTACACCTTC. It codes for CASSPRDREWSGYTF.

Only a few counts were recorded for this clonotype. The chain couples TRBV7-9 to TRBJ1-1, with D tentatively TRBD1 (6 bases). The V end was cut by 3 bases, the J end by 7 bases, with 12 bases between. CDR1 is SEHNR, CDR2 FQNEAQ, per germline (reference sequence). The CDR3 sequence is 13 residues long. CDR3 DNA sequence: TGTGCCAGCAGCTTTCCCGACAGGAGTGAAGCTTTCTTT. This gives the protein CASSFPDRSEAFF.

The genes are TRBV29-1 and TRBJ2-2, with 7 bases aligning to TRBD1. The CDR3 runs to 14 residues. V lost 5 bases to trimming and J lost 5 bases; unmatched junction nucleotides: 8. Germline V lookup: CDR1 SQVTM, CDR2 ANQGSEA. The DNA for the CDR3 is TGCAGCGTTTACGTTAGGGGGCGTACCGGGGAGCTGTTTTTT. Its translation: CSVYVRGRTGELFF.